A single sample is the source of the 13 T cell receptor beta chains below, sequenced in a study of tumor-infiltrating lymphocytes in primary liver carcinoma. Starting from around 500 ng of total RNA, TCR beta cDNA was produced with a primer in the constant region. Researchers made the TCR beta libraries by running three nested multiplex PCR rounds with slightly modified ARM-PCR. Use of TRBV1-TRBV30 forward primers with a C-beta reverse primer characterized the first two PCR rounds, which lasted about 9 cycles each. TCRdb reprocessed the multiplex PCR reads with MiXCR, giving one entry per CDR3 protein. In the table there are about 180,000 distinct CDR3 sequences, 50% to 75% of which are singletons. RNA was extracted from whole blood without cell sorting, alongside germline DNA. The sequencing sample was made of peripheral blood. The receptors shown here come from a man between 35 and 55 years old with primary liver carcinoma and hepatitis B virus infection.

With respect to this clonotype: Possible read error: a much larger clone is one base away. This sequence joins TRBV4-1 and TRBJ2-3, with D perhaps matching TRBD2 (5 bases). With 2 bases removed from V and 3 bases from J, the gap between germline ends came to 12 bases. CDR3 length equals 15 residues. Germline CDR1 is MGHRA and CDR2 is YSYEKL. The CDR3 DNA follows: TGCGCCAGCAGCCAAAGCGGCCAATGGACAGATACGCAGTATTTT. It translates to CASSQSGQWTDTQYF.

The rearrangement links TRBV12-3 or TRBV12-4 to TRBJ2-1, with D possibly called TRBD1 or TRBD2 (5 bases each). The CDR3 is 18 residues long. V shed 5 bases and J shed 2 bases, with 22 bases lying between them. CDR3 nucleotide sequence: TGTGCCAGCAGTCGACAGCGTCCGGGACCCAATCCCTACAATGAGCAGTTCTTC. Translation: CASSRQRPGPNPYNEQFF.

This clonotype appeared a few times. V gene TRBV6-1 combines with J gene TRBJ2-3; D unresolved. The CDR3 loop spans 15 amino acids. V was shortened by 4 bases and J by 2 bases, with 13 bases between the two germline ends. Germline assignment: CDR1 MNHNS and CDR2 SASEGT. The CDR3, as DNA: TGTGCCAGCAGTGCGGTCCACCAGGCCACAGATACGCAGTATTTT. It is translated as CASSAVHQATDTQYF.

Concerning this clonotype itself: This may arise from a read error, as a much more abundant clone is one base away. The chain employs TRBV11-2 and TRBJ2-1; TRBD1 agrees at 9 bases. CDR3 length: 16 amino acids. Germline-derived CDR1 and CDR2 are SGHAT and FQNNGV. V shed 5 bases, J shed 8 bases, and the junction held 13 bases outside the gene matches. CDR3 protein: CASSLYRGPAADEQFF. The CDR3 region has the DNA TGTGCCAGCAGCCTTTACAGGGGGCCGGCGGCAGATGAGCAGTTCTTC.

Details on this clonotype: In this CDR3 the conserved last residue, phenylalanine or tryptophan, is missing, so a read error is likely. The DNA is omitted, as the CDR3 cannot be located on it reliably, and the CDR3 follows TCRdb's listing. This chain connects TRBV11-2 to TRBJ1-1. Germline V gene data show CDR1 as SGHAT and CDR2 as FQNNGV. The CDR3 extends over 12 residues, inclusive of both ends. The CDR3 loop is CASSWERTETFL.

This clonotype was counted only a few times. The V call is TRBV12-3 or TRBV12-4, the J call TRBJ2-5; no reliable D call. The CDR3 sequence is 14 residues long. V lost 8 bases to trimming and J lost 2 bases, with 15 bases between them. The DNA of the CDR3 is TGTGCCAGCCACAGACGAGGTGAACAAGAGACCCAGTACTTC. As protein: CASHRRGEQETQYF.

The J gene is TRBJ2-1, the V gene TRBV5-1, with 9 bases fitting TRBD2. The length of the CDR3 is 18 residues. Germline V gene lookup returns CDR1 SGHRS and CDR2 YFSETQ. With 4 bases clipped from V and 4 bases from J, the junction kept 15 bases outside the gene matches. CDR3 coding DNA: TGCGCCAGCAGCGTGGGTAGCGGGAGTTTAATAGGTTACAATGAGCAGTTCTTC. Residues: CASSVGSGSLIGYNEQFF.

The gene calls are TRBV28 and TRBJ1-1; maybe TRBD1 (5 bases). Trimming cost V 6 bases and J 5 bases, with 16 bases left between them. The CDR3 is 14 residues long. Germline V CDR1 and CDR2: MDHEN, SYDVKM. The CDR3 DNA reads as TGTGCCAGCAGCCCCCTGGGGGAACGGACTGAAGCTTTCTTT. Encoded protein: CASSPLGERTEAFF.

A word on this clonotype: Compared with germline, one end of the junction differs, possibly owing to a read error. The rearrangement links TRBV30 to TRBJ2-7, with TRBD1 identical over 8 bases. Germline-derived CDR1 and CDR2 are GTSNPN and SVGIG (reference sequence). This CDR3 is 15 amino acids long. As DNA, the CDR3 is TGTGCCTGGAGTGTACCCGGGACAGGAACCTACGAGCACTACTTC. Amino acid sequence: CAWSVPGTGTYEHYF.

This rearrangement joins TRBV12-5 to TRBJ2-2; 8 nucleotides line up with TRBD1. The CDR3 is made up of 16 amino acids. The germline gives CDR1 LGHNT, CDR2 FRNRAP. With 2 bases clipped from V and 5 bases from J, the junction kept 7 bases outside the gene matches. Written as DNA, the CDR3 is TGTGCTAGTGGTTTGATACAGGGGGTGAGAACCGGGGAGCTGTTTTTT. It codes for CASGLIQGVRTGELFF.

Worth noting for this clonotype: An end of the junction does not agree with germline; a read error may underlie this. The chain carries TRBV7-9 and TRBJ1-1; 9 nucleotides line up with TRBD1. This CDR3 spans 18 amino acids. Germline CDR1 reads SEHNR; CDR2 reads FQNEAQ (reference sequence). The CDR3 nucleotides read TGTGCCAGCAGCCCCGTACTCATCGGGACAGGGAGGAACACTGGAGCTTTCTTT. It yields the protein CASSPVLIGTGRNTGAFF.

This clonotype has just a few counts. The gene calls are TRBV6-1 and TRBJ1-6; D is unresolved. There are 17 residues in the CDR3. The germline V gene encodes CDR1 MNHNS and CDR2 SASEGT. Trimming took 7 bases from V and 0 from J, leaving 16 bases between them. CDR3 in amino acids: CASNPGLGGSYNSPLHF. The CDR3 region has the DNA TGTGCCAGCAACCCGGGCCTCGGAGGCTCCTATAATTCACCCCTCCACTTT.

As DNA, the CDR3 is TGTGCCAGCAGCTTACGATGGATAGGGGAAAACGAGCAGTACTTC. It codes for CASSLRWIGENEQYF. The chain employs TRBV11-2 and TRBJ2-7; maybe TRBD1 (5 bases). V shed 2 bases and J shed 5 bases, with 16 bases lying between them. This CDR3 region has 15 residues. Germline V gene lookup returns CDR1 SGHAT and CDR2 FQNNGV.